The 29 T cell receptor beta chains reported below all come from one sample, sequenced in a study of early stage breast cancer tumors. TCRdb keeps only in-frame clones here, not all; method: immunoSEQ multiplex PCR. The sample has some 75,000 clones, more than 60% seen once; the top ten hold approximately 3.7%. The sequenced sample consisted of blood. The receptor set was obtained from a person between 55 and 69 years old with breast cancer.

Note on this clone: An end of the junction differs from the germline gene, which may be a read error. The chain recombines TRBV13 with TRBJ2-3; 8 nucleotides agree with TRBD2. CDR3 length: 15 amino acids. The germline V gene has CDR1 PRHDT and CDR2 FYEKMQ (reference sequence). The CDR3 DNA is TGTGCCAGCAGCTCAGCAGGGCGGGAGGATGATAGGCAGTATTTT. This translates into CASSSAGREDDRQYF.

The chain employs TRBV6-6 and TRBJ2-3, with 12 bases aligning to TRBD2. CDR1 is MNHNY and CDR2 is SVGAGI in the germline V gene (reference sequence). The CDR3 consists of 15 residues. The junction had 3 bases not matched to a gene; V was cut back by 2 bases and J by 6 bases. The CDR3 here is CASSYPTSGSDTQYF. The CDR3 DNA is TGTGCCAGCAGTTACCCGACTAGCGGGAGTGATACGCAGTATTTT.

This sequence joins TRBV6-5 and TRBJ1-2, with 7 bases matching TRBD1. The V segment lost 6 bases and the J segment 0 bases; nucleotides outside the gene matches: 7. Germline V gives CDR1 MNHEY, CDR2 SVGAGI. CDR3 length equals 15 residues. The CDR3 sequence: CASREDRRANYGYTF. The DNA of the CDR3 is TGTGCCAGCAGAGAGGACAGGCGAGCTAACTATGGCTACACCTTC.

As regards this clone: Its ends do not fully match the called genes, so a read error is possible. The chain carries TRBV7-7 and TRBJ2-3; D uncertain. This CDR3 comprises 13 residues. Germline V gene data show CDR1 as SSHAT and CDR2 as FNYEAQ (reference sequence). The chain's CDR3 is CASSLGWTDTQYF. Written as DNA, the CDR3 is TGTGCTAGCAGCTTGGGCTGGACAGATACGCAGTATTTT.

The rearrangement links TRBV29-1 to TRBJ2-1, with TRBD1 matching 10 bases. V shed 7 bases and J 4 bases; nucleotides not matched to a gene: 7. The CDR3 spans 14 residues. In germline, CDR1 is SQVTM, CDR2 ANQGSEA. The CDR3 coding sequence is TGCAGCGCCCGGGACAGGGGAGAGTACAATGAGCAGTTCTTC. Encoded protein: CSARDRGEYNEQFF.

The V gene is TRBV27, the J gene TRBJ1-1, with D hard to call. Trimming pared 6 bases from V and 0 bases from J, leaving 8 bases between. The CDR3 loop spans 13 amino acids. The V gene's germline CDR1 is MNHEY and CDR2 SMNVEV (reference sequence). Here the CDR3 DNA reads TGTGCCAGCAGCGGGGAGGTGAACACTGAAGCTTTCTTT. As protein: CASSGEVNTEAFF.

The chain recombines TRBV15 with TRBJ1-2; D gene ambiguous. Trimming took off 0 bases at V and 1 base at J, with 12 bases between the two ends. Per the germline V gene, CDR1 is LNHNV and CDR2 is YYDKDF (reference sequence). The CDR3 is 16 residues long. In nucleotides, the CDR3 is TGTGCCACCAGCAGAGATATTGGAACATATAACTATGGCTACACCTTC. Translating it yields CATSRDIGTYNYGYTF.

The V and J genes are TRBV7-6 and TRBJ2-3; 10 bases are shared with TRBD2. From germline, CDR1 is SGHVS and CDR2 FNYEAQ. The trim removed 5 bases at V and 2 bases at J, leaving 7 bases unmatched. The CDR3 spans 16 residues. The CDR3 region has the DNA TGTGCCAGCAGCACCAGCGGGGGGGGACACACAGATACGCAGTATTTT. Translation: CASSTSGGGHTDTQYF.

The chain carries TRBV5-1 and TRBJ2-7; D is ambiguous. Trimming stripped 2 bases from V and 9 bases from J, with 9 bases between. CDR3 size: 11 residues. Germline-derived CDR1 and CDR2 are SGHRS and YFSETQ. The CDR3 here is CASSLGDRQYF. As DNA, the CDR3 is TGCGCCAGCAGCTTAGGCGATCGGCAGTACTTC.

The gene calls are TRBV7-9 and TRBJ2-1; TRBD1 is a possible D gene (5 bases). Trimming left V 1 base short and J 6 bases short, with 10 bases between. Germline CDR1 SEHNR, CDR2 FQNEAQ (reference sequence). The CDR3 spans 14 residues. CDR3 protein: CASSLVAGRNEQFF. DNA for the CDR3: TGTGCCAGCAGCTTAGTGGCAGGGCGCAATGAGCAGTTCTTC.

This clone was seen a handful of times. The rearrangement links TRBV19 to TRBJ2-5; the D gene is possibly TRBD1 (6 bases). Trimming took 8 bases from V and 5 from J, leaving 12 bases between them. CDR3 length: 12 amino acids. Germline V gene lookup returns CDR1 LNHDA and CDR2 SQIVND (reference sequence). This CDR3 reads CASAGRGETQYF. In nucleotides, the CDR3 is TGTGCCAGTGCTGGCAGGGGTGAGACCCAGTACTTC.

V gene TRBV19 combines with J gene TRBJ1-4; the match to TRBD1 covers 9 bases. V shed 9 bases, J shed 7 bases, and the junction held 6 bases outside the gene matches. The CDR3 is 13 residues long. Germline V gene lookup returns CDR1 LNHDA and CDR2 SQIVND (reference sequence). Here the CDR3 DNA reads TGTGCCAGCAGGACAGGGGTAGGTGAAAAACTGTTTTTT. Protein sequence: CASRTGVGEKLFF.

The chain has TRBV5-1 and TRBJ2-1, with 8 bases matching TRBD1. The CDR3 loop spans 15 amino acids. V lost 0 bases to trimming and J lost 7 bases; unmatched junction nucleotides: 6. CDR1 and CDR2 (germline): SGHRS, YFSETQ. The CDR3 is CASSLAGQGSNEQFF. CDR3 DNA: TGCGCCAGCAGCTTGGCTGGACAGGGATCGAATGAGCAGTTCTTC.

The chain recombines TRBV15 with TRBJ2-1; 9 nucleotides align to TRBD2. Germline CDR1 reads LNHNV; CDR2 reads YYDKDF (reference sequence). The CDR3 is 14 amino acids. With V trimmed by 6 bases and J by 6 bases, 6 bases remained unmatched. The CDR3 is CATRPGLASNEQFF. CDR3 bases: TGTGCCACCAGGCCGGGACTAGCTAGCAATGAGCAGTTCTTC.

The V call is TRBV7-9, the J call TRBJ1-1; D uncertain. The CDR3 runs to 13 residues. CDR1 SEHNR and CDR2 FQNEAQ come from the germline V gene (reference sequence). Trimming removed 3 bases from V and 3 bases from J, with 8 bases in between. The CDR3 bases are TGTGCCAGCAGCTTTTCTCTGGACACTGAAGCTTTCTTT. Amino acid sequence: CASSFSLDTEAFF. Full variable domain (rest looked up from reference TRBV7-9 and TRBJ1-1): DTGVSQNPRHKITKRGQNVTFRCDPISEHNRLYWYRQTLGQGPEFLTYFQNEAQLEKSRLLSDRFSAERPKGSFSTLEIQRTEQGDSAMYLCASSFSLDTEAFFGQGTRLTVV.

The V and J genes are TRBV27 and TRBJ2-5; no definite D call. CDR3 length: 11 amino acids. Per germline, CDR1 MNHEY and CDR2 SMNVEV (reference sequence). V lost 2 bases and J 7 bases, leaving 5 bases between the germline ends. The CDR3 DNA reads TGTGCCAGCAGTTTAGCCCCGACCCAGTACTTC. This encodes CASSLAPTQYF.

The sample holds one count of this clone. J is TRBJ2-7 and V is TRBV4-2; 8 bases line up with TRBD1. The ends lost 4 bases at V and 6 bases at J; junction bases unmatched: 8. This CDR3 contains 14 residues. Germline V gives CDR1 LGHNA, CDR2 YNFKEQ. The CDR3 protein is CASSLGRTGSEQYF. The CDR3 coding sequence is TGTGCCAGCAGCCTGGGAAGGACAGGGAGCGAGCAGTACTTC.

V usage is TRBV6-6 and J usage is TRBJ2-5; D is unresolved. Deletions cut 6 bases from V and 4 bases from J, with 9 bases between. Germline V gene data show CDR1 as MNHNY and CDR2 as SVGAGI (reference sequence). The CDR3 extends over 12 amino acids. In DNA, the CDR3 is TGTGCCAGCAGCCACTCGCGAGAGACCCAGTACTTC. Its translation is CASSHSRETQYF.

The chain has TRBV6-5 and TRBJ1-2, with D possibly TRBD1 on 5 matching bases. The CDR3 is 13 residues long. The ends were cut back, 6 bases at V and 0 bases at J, with 8 bases in the middle. The germline CDR1 and CDR2 sequences are MNHEY and SVGAGI. CDR3 residues: CASSGGANYGYTF. Here the CDR3 DNA reads TGTGCCAGCAGCGGGGGGGCTAACTATGGCTACACCTTC.

The V and J genes are TRBV28 and TRBJ1-5; tentative D call: TRBD1 (6 bases). The germline CDR1 and CDR2 sequences are MDHEN and SYDVKM. V shed 5 bases and J shed 11 bases, with 19 bases lying between them. This CDR3 is 14 amino acids long. CDR3 region: CASSPTTQGASQHF. The CDR3 region has the DNA TGTGCCAGCAGTCCCACGACACAGGGAGCTTCCCAGCATTTT.

V gene TRBV4-3 combines with J gene TRBJ2-7; perhaps TRBD1 as D (5 bases). The CDR3 contains 16 residues. V was cut by 1 base and J by 6 bases, with 19 bases left in between. Germline V gene lookup returns CDR1 LGHNA and CDR2 YSLEER. The CDR3 loop is CASSQGRWGLAAEQYF. For the CDR3, the DNA is TGCGCCAGCAGCCAAGGTCGGTGGGGCCTTGCTGCCGAGCAGTACTTC.

This clone was picked up a small number of times. The chain joins TRBV5-1 to TRBJ1-1, with 9 nucleotides matching TRBD1. Germline V gives CDR1 SGHRS, CDR2 YFSETQ. V lost 2 bases and J lost 5; bases outside the gene matches: 7. CDR3 length: 15 residues. CDR3 sequence (DNA): TGCGCCAGCAGCTTTCCACGACAGGGGGGGACTGAAGCTTTCTTT. Encoded protein: CASSFPRQGGTEAFF.

This sequence joins TRBV19 and TRBJ1-1, with D possibly matching TRBD1 (5 bases). The CDR3 is 14 amino acids. Germline lookup yields CDR1 LNHDA and CDR2 SQIVND (reference sequence). Trimming cost V 3 bases and J 6 bases, with 14 bases left between them. The CDR3 DNA follows: TGTGCCAGTAGTATGGTAGCCAGGGACCCTGAAGCTTTCTTT. The encoded protein is CASSMVARDPEAFF.

This clone was seen only a few times. This chain uses TRBV7-9 with TRBJ2-7; 15 bases align to TRBD2. The CDR3 contains 18 residues. The trim removed 5 bases at V and 0 bases at J, leaving 8 bases unmatched. Germline V gene data show CDR1 as SEHNR and CDR2 as FQNEAQ (reference sequence). The CDR3 protein is CASSAGGTSGRLSYEQYF. The CDR3, as DNA: TGTGCCAGCAGCGCGGGGGGGACTAGCGGGAGGCTCTCCTACGAGCAGTACTTC.

CDR3 in DNA: TGTGCCAGCAGCTTGCCAGGGACCTACGAGCAGTACTTC. Translated: CASSLPGTYEQYF. The chain has TRBV7-2 and TRBJ2-7; TRBD1 is a possible D gene (5 bases). Germline values: CDR1 SGHTA, CDR2 FQGNSA. The length of the CDR3 is 13 residues. V lost 3 bases to trimming and J lost 2 bases, with 8 bases between them.

CDR3 nucleotides: TGTGCCAGCAGTGACAGTGGGCTTGTGTTTGTGGCTTTCTTT. Protein product: CASSDSGLVFVAFF. The chain combines TRBV2 with TRBJ1-1; D uncertain. From germline, CDR1 is SNHLY and CDR2 FYNNEI. Trimming took 3 bases from V and 11 from J, leaving 19 bases between them. The CDR3 runs to 14 residues.

Only a few counts were recorded for this clone. CDR3 sequence reads: CASSRTGTAYEQYF. The DNA for the CDR3 is TGTGCCAGCAGTCGAACCGGGACAGCCTACGAGCAGTACTTC. The genes are TRBV7-3 and TRBJ2-7, with TRBD1 matching 7 bases. Germline V lookup: CDR1 SGHTA, CDR2 FQGTGA. This CDR3 is 14 amino acids long. After removal of 6 bases from V and 2 bases from J, the junction contained 7 bases not matched to a gene. The full variable domain, completed using reference TRBV7-3 and TRBJ2-7, is GAGVSQTPSNKVTEKGKYVELRCDPISGHTALYWYRQSLGQGPEFLIYFQGTGAADDSGLPNDRFFAVRPEGSVSTLKIQRTERGDSAVYLCASSRTGTAYEQYFGPGTRLTVT.

J is TRBJ1-3 and V is TRBV28; 7 bases are shared with TRBD1. J gave up 2 bases and V 5 bases, and 6 bases lay outside the gene matches. This CDR3 comprises 15 residues. CDR1 and CDR2 from the germline V gene are MDHEN and SYDVKM. CDR3 loop: CASSRTGAPGNTIYF. For the CDR3, the DNA is TGTGCCAGCAGTCGTACAGGGGCCCCTGGAAACACCATATATTTT.

This chain joins TRBV14 and TRBJ2-1; 10 bases match TRBD2. The J segment lost 8 bases and the V segment lost 2 bases, leaving 9 bases of the junction unmatched. This CDR3 region has 16 residues. Germline CDR1 is SGHDN and CDR2 is FVKESK. In nucleotides, the CDR3 is TGTGCCAGCAGCCAACATCAGCGGGAGGGCCGGGATGAGCAGTTCTTC. Its protein product is CASSQHQREGRDEQFF.